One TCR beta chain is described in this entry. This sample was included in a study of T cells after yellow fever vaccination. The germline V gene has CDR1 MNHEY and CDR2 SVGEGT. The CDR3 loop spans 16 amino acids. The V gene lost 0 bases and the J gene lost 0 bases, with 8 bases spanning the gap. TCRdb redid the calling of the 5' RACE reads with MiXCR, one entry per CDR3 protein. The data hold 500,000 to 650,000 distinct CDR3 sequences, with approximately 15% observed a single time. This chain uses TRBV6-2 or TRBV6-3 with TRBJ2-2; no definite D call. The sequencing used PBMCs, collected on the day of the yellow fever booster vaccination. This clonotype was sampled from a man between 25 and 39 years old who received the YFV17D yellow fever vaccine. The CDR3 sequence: CASSYSRSANTGELFF. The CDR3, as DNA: TGTGCCAGCAGTTACTCGCGGTCAGCGAACACCGGGGAGCTGTTTTTT.